Below are 24 T cell receptor beta chains sequenced from a single sample in a study of regulatory T cells in long-lasting Graves disease (dated by TCRdb to about 2021). This specimen's time point label, interpreted: persistent/refractory GD, antithyroid drugs over 5 years with positive TRAb. For both TCR sequencing and RNA sequencing, RNA was extracted from PBMCs using TRIzol. Receptor libraries were prepared by multiplex PCR. The instrument was an Illumina HiSeq 4000. To build TCR beta libraries, CDR3 regions were amplified by Arm-PCR using iRepertoire HTBI primers. TCRdb reanalyzed the raw reads on its own, using fastp at Q25 for trimming and MiXCR for clone calling, and kept in-frame beta chains. Each entry is one CDR3 protein sequence, shown with its most common DNA and genes. The sample includes around 510,000 distinct CDR3 sequences, with around 21% observed a single time. The ten largest account for 7.8% of the sample.

The sequenced sample was peripheral blood mononuclear cells (PBMCs), obtained when the disease was refractory, from a patient treated with antithyroid drugs. These receptors were obtained from a female donor with Graves disease.

This chain links TRBV9 with TRBJ1-5; D not resolved. Germline loops: CDR1 SGDLS, CDR2 YYNGEE. The CDR3 sequence is 14 residues long. V shed 3 bases and J shed 0 bases, with 7 bases lying between them. Here the CDR3 DNA reads TGTGCCAGCAGCGCGACGAGTAGCAATCAGCCCCAGCATTTT. Amino acids: CASSATSSNQPQHF.

The V gene is TRBV7-9, the J gene TRBJ1-1, with D possibly TRBD1 on 6 matching bases. The CDR3 is 16 amino acids. Germline V gene data show CDR1 as SEHNR and CDR2 as FQNEAQ (reference sequence). The germline V and J ends were trimmed by 4 bases and 1 base, with 16 bases remaining between them. CDR3 region: CASSSPPQGPNTEAFF. The CDR3, as DNA: TGTGCCAGCAGCTCCCCCCCACAGGGCCCGAACACTGAAGCTTTCTTT.

In its sample, this clonotype was seen once. The rearrangement joins TRBV4-1 to TRBJ1-1; 7 nucleotides match TRBD1. J was trimmed by 1 base and V by 5 bases; bases with no gene match: 10. This CDR3 region has 16 residues. CDR1 and CDR2 from the germline V gene are MGHRA and YSYEKL. CDR3 DNA sequence: TGCGCCAGCAGCTCAAGACAGGGAGTAAGGAACACTGAAGCTTTCTTT. Translation gives CASSSRQGVRNTEAFF.

This clonotype was found a few times. The chain employs TRBV9 and TRBJ1-2; D remains unclear. The ends were cut back, 3 bases at V and 6 bases at J, with 12 bases in the middle. The germline V gene has CDR1 SGDLS and CDR2 YYNGEE. This CDR3 contains 13 residues. The CDR3 sequence is CASSAPEEHGYTF. The CDR3 DNA sequence: TGTGCCAGCAGCGCCCCAGAAGAGCATGGCTACACCTTC.

Notes on this clonotype: A read error is possible here, since a much larger clone lies one base away. This sequence joins TRBV20-1 and TRBJ2-7; D might be TRBD1 (6 bases). This CDR3 is built from 17 residues. In germline, CDR1 is DFQATT, CDR2 SNEGSKA (reference sequence). The CDR3 DNA is TGCAGTGCTAGTAGTGGGACAATTAGACTTAGCTCCTACGAGCAGCACTTC. Translation: CSASSGTIRLSSYEQHF.

This clonotype was seen many times. The V and J genes are TRBV28 and TRBJ2-7; 8 bases align to TRBD2. The CDR3 totals 17 residues. J was trimmed by 6 bases and V by 6 bases; bases with no gene match: 19. Looked up from germline, CDR1 is MDHEN and CDR2 is SYDVKM. CDR3 amino acids: CASRLLGGSGMTSEQYF. CDR3 sequence (DNA): TGTGCCAGCAGGCTCCTGGGGGGTAGCGGGATGACTTCCGAGCAGTACTTC.

Ten or more counts support this clonotype. The rearrangement links TRBV6-2 or TRBV6-3 to TRBJ2-5, with D possibly matching TRBD1 (5 bases). Between the trimmed V and J ends, which lost 0 bases and 4 bases, there was a span of 12 bases. This CDR3 has 15 amino acids. Per the germline V gene, CDR1 is MNHEY and CDR2 is SVGEGT. The CDR3: CASSYSGFTGETQYF. CDR3 DNA sequence: TGTGCCAGCAGTTACTCTGGATTCACAGGAGAGACCCAGTACTTC.

This clonotype was seen at least ten times. V and J are TRBV28 and TRBJ1-1; 9 bases are a match to TRBD1. The CDR3 consists of 14 residues. The ends lost 7 bases at V and 5 bases at J; junction bases unmatched: 8. Germline values: CDR1 MDHEN, CDR2 SYDVKM. In nucleotides, the CDR3 is TGTGCCAGCAATAAACAGGGGGCGGGAACTGAAGCTTTCTTT. This translates into CASNKQGAGTEAFF.

This chain links TRBV6-1 with TRBJ2-2; 8 bases fit TRBD1. The CDR3 contains 15 residues. V trimming: 4 bases; J trimming: 7 bases; junction bases outside the gene matches: 8. In germline, CDR1 is MNHNS, CDR2 SASEGT. DNA of the CDR3: TGTGCCAGCAGTGGCCCGACAGGGGCAGGCGGGGAGCTGTTTTTT. Its protein product is CASSGPTGAGGELFF.

This clonotype was counted at least ten times. The genes are TRBV2 and TRBJ2-7; D is tentatively TRBD1 or TRBD2 (5 bases each). Between the trimmed V and J ends, which lost 10 bases and 2 bases, there was a span of 15 bases. The germline CDR1 and CDR2 sequences are SNHLY and FYNNEI. This CDR3 is built from 13 residues. The CDR3 protein is CATARGAPYEQYF. CDR3 bases: TGTGCCACAGCAAGAGGGGCACCCTACGAGCAGTACTTC.

This chain connects TRBV29-1 to TRBJ2-5; TRBD1 might be the D (7 bases). The CDR3 length is 12 residues. Trimming cost V 7 bases and J 5 bases, with 14 bases left between them. From germline, CDR1 is SQVTM and CDR2 ANQGSEA. In DNA, the CDR3 is TGCAGCGCGATGACAGGGAGGGAGACCCAGTACTTC. Translation gives CSAMTGRETQYF. The complete variable domain, with remaining parts taken from reference TRBV29-1 and TRBJ2-5, reads SAVISQKPSRDICQRGTSLTIQCQVDSQVTMMFWYRQQPGQSLTLIATANQGSEATYESGFVIDKFPISRPNLTFSTLTVSNMSPEDSSIYLCSAMTGRETQYFGPGTRLLVL.

This clonotype was seen many times. The chain carries TRBV11-2 and TRBJ2-5; 9 bases map to TRBD1. Germline lookup yields CDR1 SGHAT and CDR2 FQNNGV. The V segment lost 5 bases and the J segment 1 base; nucleotides outside the gene matches: 2. CDR3 length: 14 residues. The CDR3 sequence is CASSMTGGQETQYF. The CDR3, as DNA: TGTGCCAGCAGCATGACAGGGGGCCAAGAGACCCAGTACTTC. Based on the CDR3 plus reference TRBV11-2 and TRBJ2-5, the full variable domain is EAGVAQSPRYKIIEKRQSVAFWCNPISGHATLYWYQQILGQGPKLLIQFQNNGVVDDSQLPKDRFSAERLKGVDSTLKIQPAKLEDSAVYLCASSMTGGQETQYFGPGTRLLVL.

Comment on this clonotype: A junction boundary mismatches the germline segment, possibly from a read error. The genes are TRBV5-6 and TRBJ1-2; D is uncertain. In germline, CDR1 is SGHDT, CDR2 YYEEEE. The CDR3 is made up of 15 amino acids. The CDR3 bases are TGTGCCAGCAGCTTGGGGCCCATCCCGAACTATGGCTGCACCTTC. Translating it yields CASSLGPIPNYGCTF.

This clonotype was detected ten times or more. The V call is TRBV29-1, the J call TRBJ2-7; D may be TRBD2 (5 bases). V lost 4 bases, J lost 6 bases, and 13 bases lay in between. CDR1 is SQVTM and CDR2 is ANQGSEA in the germline V gene. CDR3 length: 12 residues. The chain's CDR3 is CSVVTGSGEQYF. In DNA, the CDR3 is TGCAGCGTTGTAACGGGGTCGGGCGAGCAGTACTTC.

The rearrangement links TRBV28 to TRBJ1-5; 7 nucleotides line up with TRBD1. The germline gives CDR1 MDHEN, CDR2 SYDVKM. J was trimmed by 3 bases and V by 4 bases; bases with no gene match: 12. The CDR3 has 17 amino acids. The CDR3 region has the DNA TGTGCCAGCAGTTCCGACAGGGATTCCCCTCTCAATCAGCCCCAGCATTTT. Translation gives CASSSDRDSPLNQPQHF.

The sample holds a few counts of this clonotype. The chain has TRBV7-2 and TRBJ1-6, with 11 bases fitting TRBD1. Trimming cost V 5 bases and J 1 base; bases outside gene matches: 4. CDR1 is SGHTA, CDR2 FQGNSA, per germline. The CDR3 sequence is 17 residues long. CDR3 sequence: CASSGQGARSYNSPLHF. In DNA, the CDR3 is TGTGCCAGCAGCGGACAGGGGGCGCGGTCCTATAATTCACCCCTCCACTTT.

This clonotype was found many times. The CDR3 here is CASSTTFSSYEQYF. CDR3 nucleotides: TGTGCCAGCAGTACGACCTTCAGCTCCTACGAGCAGTACTTC. The chain carries TRBV6-1 and TRBJ2-7; D ambiguous. The CDR3 covers 14 residues. The V and J ends lost 5 bases and 0 bases respectively, with 11 bases between them. Germline CDR1 MNHNS, CDR2 SASEGT.

This clonotype appeared many times. The chain employs TRBV28 and TRBJ1-2, with 7 bases fitting TRBD1. Unmatched junction bases numbered 7, after V lost 4 bases and J lost 5 bases. CDR3 length equals 14 residues. The germline CDR1 and CDR2 sequences are MDHEN and SYDVKM. The CDR3, as DNA: TGTGCCAGCAGTTCCCCGGTACAGGGGTATGGCTACACCTTC. This translates into CASSSPVQGYGYTF.

This clonotype was detected a few times. This chain joins TRBV19 and TRBJ1-5; TRBD1 agrees at 7 bases. V lost 5 bases, J lost 0 bases, and 16 bases stayed unmatched. CDR1 and CDR2 from the germline V gene are LNHDA and SQIVND (reference sequence). This CDR3 contains 19 residues. DNA of the CDR3: TGTGCCAGTAGTCCCCTGACAGGGACCCCACAATATAGCAATCAGCCCCAGCATTTT. Translated: CASSPLTGTPQYSNQPQHF.

This clonotype appeared a few times. The J gene is TRBJ2-7, the V gene TRBV11-2, with TRBD1 matching 12 bases. The end of the DNA is better explained by TRBJ1-2, so the J call may be wrong. The CDR3 is made up of 15 amino acids. Per the germline V gene, CDR1 is SGHAT and CDR2 is FQNNGV. Written as DNA, the CDR3 is TGTGCCAGCAGCCGATGGGACAGGGGGCTTGGAGGCTACACCTTC. As protein: CASSRWDRGLGGYTF.

This clonotype was seen more than once but under ten times. V is TRBV7-8 and J is TRBJ1-3, with 9 bases identical to TRBD1. The CDR3 runs 14 residues. Germline V gene sequence: CDR1 SGHVS, CDR2 FQNEAQ. V trimming: 3 bases; J trimming: 9 bases; junction bases outside the gene matches: 6. The CDR3 region is CASSLGGQGSTIYF. The CDR3, as DNA: TGTGCCAGCAGCTTGGGAGGACAGGGGAGCACCATATATTTT.

On this clonotype: One junction end disagrees with the germline gene, perhaps due to a read error. The chain links TRBV6-8 to TRBJ2-7, with 7 bases identical to TRBD2. The length of the CDR3 is 15 residues. From germline, CDR1 is MNHGY and CDR2 SAAAGT. The CDR3 protein is CTSSYSSSGDYEQYF. The CDR3 DNA reads as TGTACCAGCAGTTACTCATCCAGCGGGGACTACGAGCAGTACTTC.

This clonotype was counted between two and nine times. The genes are TRBV5-6 and TRBJ1-1, with D possibly being TRBD1 (5 bases). Germline values: CDR1 SGHDT, CDR2 YYEEEE. CDR3 size: 14 residues. V shed 3 bases and J shed 1 base, with 10 bases lying between them. In nucleotides, the CDR3 is TGTGCCAGCAGCTGGACGAGGGGGAACACTGAAGCTTTCTTT. This gives the protein CASSWTRGNTEAFF.

This clonotype was counted ten times or more. The chain uses TRBV13 and TRBJ1-1, with a possible D match to TRBD1 (6 bases). Germline CDR1 PRHDT, CDR2 FYEKMQ (reference sequence). The ends were cut back, 5 bases at V and 5 bases at J, with 12 bases in the middle. This CDR3 comprises 13 residues. This CDR3 is CASSAQGRTEAFF. CDR3 in DNA: TGTGCCAGCAGCGCTCAGGGGAGGACTGAAGCTTTCTTT.